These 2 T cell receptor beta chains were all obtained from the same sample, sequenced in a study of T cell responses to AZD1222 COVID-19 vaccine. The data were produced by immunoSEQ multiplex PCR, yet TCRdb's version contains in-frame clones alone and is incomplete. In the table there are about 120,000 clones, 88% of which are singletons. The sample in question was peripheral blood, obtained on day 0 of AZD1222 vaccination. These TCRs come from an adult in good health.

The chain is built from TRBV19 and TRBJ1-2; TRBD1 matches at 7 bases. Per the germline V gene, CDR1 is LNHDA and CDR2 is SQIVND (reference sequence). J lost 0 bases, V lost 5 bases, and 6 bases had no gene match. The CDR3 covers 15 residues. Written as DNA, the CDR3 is TGTGCCAGTAGTCCAACGACAGGGCCTAACTATGGCTACACCTTC. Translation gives CASSPTTGPNYGYTF.

The CDR3 region has the DNA TGTGCCAGTAGTAAGGAGGGGAAGACGACAGATACGCAGTATTTT. This encodes CASSKEGKTTDTQYF. The rearrangement uses TRBV19 and TRBJ2-3; D is perhaps TRBD2 (6 bases). The CDR3 totals 15 residues. Looked up from germline, CDR1 is LNHDA and CDR2 is SQIVND (reference sequence). Trimming removed 4 bases at V and 3 bases at J, with 14 bases between.